These 32 T cell receptor beta chains share one sample of origin, sequenced in a study of Ad26.COV2.S vaccination and SARS-CoV-2 variants. As for treatment: around 19 received Ad26.COV2.S at low or high dose, single or two shots; about 5 received placebo; per-sample allocation not given. Specimens were obtained on day 63 following the first vaccine or placebo injection. Measured with immunoSEQ multiplex PCR; TCRdb has only the in-frame clones, and not every one. The data contain roughly 700,000 clones, 89% of them singletons. Sequencing used peripheral blood, obtained in a trial of Ad26.COV2.S vaccine versus placebo. The source of these receptors is a person between 18 and 59 years old who received the Ad26.COV2.S COVID-19 vaccine or a placebo.

This chain joins TRBV28 and TRBJ1-2; D is ambiguous. The germline V gene encodes CDR1 MDHEN and CDR2 SYDVKM. The germline V and J ends were trimmed by 6 bases and 2 bases, with 13 bases remaining between them. CDR3 length equals 14 residues. The CDR3 sequence: CASRRWGLNYGYTF. The CDR3 nucleotides read TGTGCCAGCAGGCGATGGGGTTTGAACTATGGCTACACCTTC.

J is TRBJ1-2 and V is TRBV12-3 or TRBV12-4; D is perhaps TRBD1 (5 bases). V lost 2 bases and J 4 bases, leaving 8 bases between the germline ends. CDR3 size: 13 residues. Written as DNA, the CDR3 is TGTGCCAGCAGTTTAAGACAGTCCTATGGCTACACCTTC. Residues: CASSLRQSYGYTF.

This clone turned up a few times. The V gene is TRBV7-2, the J gene TRBJ1-6; tentative D call: TRBD1 (6 bases). V gave up 5 bases and J gave up 6 bases, with 11 bases separating them. This CDR3 is 14 amino acids long. Germline lookup yields CDR1 SGHTA and CDR2 FQGNSA. The CDR3 reads CASSRGAGNSPLHF. CDR3 coding DNA: TGTGCCAGCAGCCGGGGGGCGGGTAATTCACCCCTCCACTTT.

This clone was seen more than once but under ten times. The chain has TRBV5-1 and TRBJ2-7; 7 bases agree with TRBD2. With V trimmed by 0 bases and J by 0 bases, 3 bases remained unmatched. The CDR3 runs 15 residues. Germline V gives CDR1 SGHRS, CDR2 YFSETQ. CDR3 sequence: CASSLVPSGSYEQYF. CDR3 bases: TGCGCCAGCAGCTTGGTGCCTAGCGGCTCCTACGAGCAGTACTTC.

J is TRBJ2-2 and V is TRBV7-9; D gene unclear. The CDR3 is 14 residues long. V lost 0 bases, J lost 6 bases, and 8 bases lay in between. The germline gives CDR1 SEHNR, CDR2 FQNEAQ (reference sequence). CDR3 nucleotide sequence: TGTGCCAGCAGCTTAGCTCGGGTATCCGGGGAGCTGTTTTTT. Its protein product is CASSLARVSGELFF.

The chain links TRBV5-6 to TRBJ1-1, with D perhaps TRBD1 (5 bases). This CDR3 contains 17 residues. V gave up 0 bases and J gave up 3 bases, with 18 bases separating them. The germline CDR1 and CDR2 sequences are SGHDT and YYEEEE. CDR3 in amino acids: CASSLVGSLMGDTEAFF. CDR3 coding DNA: TGTGCCAGCAGCTTGGTTGGTAGCCTAATGGGGGACACTGAAGCTTTCTTT.

In nucleotides, the CDR3 is TGCACCTCGGACCACAACAATGAGCAGTTCTTC. Translated, it gives CTSDHNNEQFF. The chain uses TRBV20-1 and TRBJ2-1; no firm D call. The CDR3 runs to 11 residues. Germline V gives CDR1 DFQATT, CDR2 SNEGSKA (reference sequence).

The chain combines TRBV27 with TRBJ2-7; D call uncertain. The CDR3 runs 14 residues. Trimming removed 5 bases at V and 2 bases at J, with 13 bases between. Germline CDR1 reads MNHEY; CDR2 reads SMNVEV (reference sequence). CDR3 in amino acids: CASSLAGGTYEQYF. In DNA form, the CDR3 reads TGTGCCAGCAGTCTTGCAGGTGGAACCTACGAGCAGTACTTC.

This clone has just one count. The J gene is TRBJ2-3, the V gene TRBV7-8; possibly TRBD2 for D (6 bases). The CDR3 has 16 amino acids. V lost 7 bases and J lost 0, with 17 bases in between. The V gene's germline CDR1 is SGHVS and CDR2 FQNEAQ. The CDR3 DNA is TGTGCCAGCACTCGACGGGCTAGCGATAGCACAGATACGCAGTATTTT. This sequence encodes CASTRRASDSTDTQYF.

The chain has TRBV19 and TRBJ1-5; no reliable D call. Germline V gives CDR1 LNHDA, CDR2 SQIVND (reference sequence). The V end was cut by 3 bases, the J end by 5 bases, with 11 bases between. The CDR3 is made up of 14 amino acids. The CDR3 nucleotides are TGTGCCAGTAGTATCGGGTATTTGTATCAGCCCCAGCATTTT. This sequence encodes CASSIGYLYQPQHF.

This chain joins TRBV7-2 and TRBJ1-1; possibly TRBD1 for D (6 bases). This CDR3 has 13 amino acids. Germline CDR1 and CDR2: SGHTA and FQGNSA. V was shortened by 5 bases and J by 7 bases, with 14 bases between the two germline ends. The CDR3 spells CASSPSPTGEAFF. CDR3 bases: TGTGCCAGCAGCCCCAGCCCGACAGGTGAAGCTTTCTTT.

This rearrangement joins TRBV18 to TRBJ2-1; D possibly corresponds to TRBD2 (6 bases). The CDR3 covers 16 residues. The germline V gene encodes CDR1 KGHSH and CDR2 LQKENI. The V end was cut by 3 bases, the J end by 2 bases, with 14 bases between. CDR3 protein: CASSPPGSGAYNEQFF. The CDR3, as DNA: TGTGCCAGCTCACCCCCGGGTAGCGGAGCCTACAATGAGCAGTTCTTC.

The V and J genes are TRBV7-6 and TRBJ2-2, with 7 positions matching TRBD2. J lost 8 bases, V lost 3 bases, and 9 bases had no gene match. Germline values: CDR1 SGHVS, CDR2 FNYEAQ. The CDR3 is made up of 15 amino acids. Written as DNA, the CDR3 is TGTGCCAGCAGCTTGCTAGCGGCGAAGTGGGGGGAGCTGTTTTTT. It codes for CASSLLAAKWGELFF.

The chain combines TRBV7-6 with TRBJ2-1; tentatively, D is TRBD2 (6 bases). The CDR3 consists of 15 residues. Trimming left V 5 bases short and J 6 bases short, with 17 bases between. Looked up from germline, CDR1 is SGHVS and CDR2 is FNYEAQ. CDR3 sequence: CASSQHRLGPNEQFF. CDR3 nucleotides: TGTGCCAGCAGCCAACACAGACTAGGACCCAATGAGCAGTTCTTC.

J is TRBJ2-7 and V is TRBV29-1; the D gene is possibly TRBD1 (6 bases). This CDR3 spans 11 amino acids. V lost 5 bases, J lost 6 bases, and 11 bases lay in between. The V gene's germline CDR1 is SQVTM and CDR2 ANQGSEA. The CDR3 loop is CSVKDSREQYF. The CDR3 DNA is TGCAGCGTTAAGGACAGCCGCGAGCAGTACTTC.

The chain is built from TRBV12-3 or TRBV12-4 and TRBJ2-7; 8 bases map to TRBD1. The CDR3 has 13 residues. Trimming at V came to 9 bases and at J to 1 base, leaving 5 bases not matched to a gene. This CDR3 is CASGQGFSYEQYF. The CDR3 bases are TGTGCCAGTGGACAGGGTTTTTCCTACGAGCAGTACTTC.

The V and J genes are TRBV4-3 and TRBJ2-5; D not resolved. CDR3 size: 15 residues. Germline CDR1 is LGHNA and CDR2 is YSLEER. With 0 bases removed from V and 2 bases from J, the gap between germline ends came to 10 bases. The CDR3, as DNA: TGCGCCAGCAGCCAAGATCAGAATAGACAAGAGACCCAGTACTTC. It translates to CASSQDQNRQETQYF.

The rearrangement links TRBV7-2 to TRBJ1-5; D gene unclear. The CDR3 is 14 amino acids. The V end lost 5 bases, the J end lost 2 bases, and 10 bases lay between the germline ends. Per germline, CDR1 SGHTA and CDR2 FQGNSA. In DNA form, the CDR3 reads TGTGCCAGCAGCAGTGGGATGGGCAATCAGCCCCAGCATTTT. It translates to CASSSGMGNQPQHF.

Only one count was recorded for this clone. V is TRBV19 and J is TRBJ2-7; 11 nucleotides match TRBD1. J gave up 3 bases and V 3 bases, and 7 bases lay outside the gene matches. Germline values: CDR1 LNHDA, CDR2 SQIVND (reference sequence). The CDR3 contains 16 residues. CDR3 bases: TGTGCCAGTAGTATGGTAGCCGGGACAGGGGGCTACGAGCAGTACTTC. Translation gives CASSMVAGTGGYEQYF.

In this sample, this clone turned up once. V and J are TRBV7-9 and TRBJ2-3; D unclear. V shed 9 bases and J shed 2 bases, with 15 bases lying between them. The CDR3 loop spans 14 amino acids. In germline, CDR1 is SEHNR, CDR2 FQNEAQ (reference sequence). CDR3 DNA sequence: TGTGCCAGTTCCCCTCTGTTAAACACAGATACGCAGTATTTT. Protein: CASSPLLNTDTQYF.

The genes are TRBV20-1 and TRBJ2-1, with TRBD2 matching 11 bases. CDR3 length: 14 residues. The V gene end was trimmed by 3 bases and the J gene end by 9 bases; junction bases not matched to a gene: 7. Germline V gene sequence: CDR1 DFQATT, CDR2 SNEGSKA (reference sequence). This chain's CDR3 is CSASGVAGGFEQFF. The CDR3 coding sequence is TGCAGTGCTAGTGGGGTAGCGGGAGGGTTTGAGCAGTTCTTC.

To note about this clone: The identical CDR3 is also encoded by other nucleotide sequences in the sample. The chain links TRBV12-3 or TRBV12-4 to TRBJ2-3; no clear D gene. V lost 4 bases to trimming and J lost 0 bases, with 2 bases between them. CDR3 length: 12 amino acids. This CDR3 is CASSSSTDTQYF. CDR3 coding DNA: TGTGCCAGCAGTTCTAGCACAGATACGCAGTATTTT.

The gene calls are TRBV5-4 and TRBJ2-3; 7 positions match TRBD2. The length of the CDR3 is 15 residues. Looked up from germline, CDR1 is SGHNT and CDR2 is YYREEE (reference sequence). V was pared by 0 bases and J by 4 bases, with 5 bases of the junction left unmatched. CDR3 DNA sequence: TGTGCCAGCAGCTTGGTCGGGGGAGGGCCAGATACGCAGTATTTT. Translated, it gives CASSLVGGGPDTQYF.

The rearrangement joins TRBV10-2 to TRBJ2-7, with 7 bases fitting TRBD2. V was clipped by 6 bases and J by 3 bases; unmatched bases: 2. The CDR3 spans 12 residues. Looked up from germline, CDR1 is WSHSY and CDR2 is SAAADI. This chain's CDR3 is CASRASGYEQYF. DNA for the CDR3: TGCGCCAGCAGGGCTAGCGGCTACGAGCAGTACTTC.

The CDR3 loop is CAIMRDDGGYTF. CDR3 nucleotides: TGTGCCATTATGCGGGACGACGGGGGCTACACCTTC. J is TRBJ1-2 and V is TRBV27; a possible D gene is TRBD1 (5 bases). The germline V gene encodes CDR1 MNHEY and CDR2 SMNVEV (reference sequence). V lost 10 bases and J 8 bases, leaving 17 bases between the germline ends. There are 12 residues in the CDR3.

The CDR3 coding sequence is TGTGCCAGCAGCTTAGTCGGCGGGGGGGGGAAGCAGTTCTTC. Translation gives CASSLVGGGGKQFF. V usage is TRBV7-2 and J usage is TRBJ2-1; 9 nucleotides align to TRBD2. The CDR3 totals 14 residues. CDR1 and CDR2 from the germline V gene are SGHTA and FQGNSA. Unmatched junction bases numbered 6, after V lost 1 base and J lost 11 bases.

This clone was seen only once. The rearrangement links TRBV4-3 to TRBJ1-5; D gene unclear. This CDR3 comprises 15 residues. Between the trimmed V and J ends, which lost 0 bases and 6 bases, there was a span of 12 bases. Germline V lookup: CDR1 LGHNA, CDR2 YSLEER. The CDR3: CASSQDARTSQPQHF. In DNA, the CDR3 is TGCGCCAGCAGCCAAGATGCCCGGACGAGTCAGCCCCAGCATTTT.

For this clone: This same CDR3 is encoded by further DNA sequences in the sample. V gene TRBV30 combines with J gene TRBJ1-1; a possible D gene is TRBD1 (6 bases). The germline V and J ends were trimmed by 0 bases and 5 bases, with 10 bases remaining between them. There are 13 residues in the CDR3. Germline V gives CDR1 GTSNPN, CDR2 SVGIG (reference sequence). As DNA, the CDR3 is TGTGCCTGGAGTGTAGGGGGGGGAACTGAAGCTTTCTTT. Translated, it gives CAWSVGGGTEAFF.

The chain has TRBV7-2 and TRBJ1-3; D unresolved. The CDR3 runs 14 residues. Trimming stripped 1 base from V and 0 bases from J, with 4 bases between. The germline gives CDR1 SGHTA, CDR2 FQGNSA. The CDR3 DNA sequence: TGTGCCAGCAGCTTAGATAACTCTGGAAACACCATATATTTT. Protein sequence: CASSLDNSGNTIYF.

The V gene is TRBV20-1, the J gene TRBJ2-7, with 10 bases fitting TRBD2. The CDR3 totals 16 residues. The J segment lost 0 bases and the V segment lost 3 bases, leaving 8 bases of the junction unmatched. The germline CDR1 and CDR2 sequences are DFQATT and SNEGSKA (reference sequence). The CDR3 spells CSASPPLAGDSYEQYF. The DNA of the CDR3 is TGCAGTGCTAGTCCCCCCCTAGCGGGAGACTCCTACGAGCAGTACTTC.

The DNA of the CDR3 is TGTGCCAGCAGCCCCGGGCAGGGGCCAGATACGCAGTATTTT. It specifies CASSPGQGPDTQYF. The V and J genes are TRBV7-7 and TRBJ2-3; D perhaps matches TRBD1 (6 bases). The V end lost 5 bases, the J end lost 4 bases, and 13 bases lay between the germline ends. In germline, CDR1 is SSHAT, CDR2 FNYEAQ (reference sequence). The CDR3 has 14 amino acids.

The genes are TRBV15 and TRBJ2-4, with 11 bases matching TRBD1. Germline values: CDR1 LNHNV, CDR2 YYDKDF (reference sequence). With V trimmed by 1 base and J by 8 bases, 4 bases remained unmatched. The CDR3 contains 15 residues. The CDR3 spells CATSRGPGQGDIQYF. In DNA form, the CDR3 reads TGTGCCACCAGCAGAGGTCCGGGACAGGGGGACATTCAGTACTTC.